The next 23 T cell receptor beta chains were all read from a single sample in a study of cytomegalovirus exposure and HLA in healthy donors. Both 60 Vbeta primers and 13 Jbeta primers went into the PCR. The method was immunoSEQ multiplex PCR; TCRdb's version includes in-frame clones alone and lacks a portion of them. The sample table sets out about 140,000 clones. Sequenced input: PBMCs. Receptors were obtained from a male donor in good health and CMV-seronegative.

This chain links TRBV9 with TRBJ2-1; 8 bases are a match to TRBD2. CDR3 size: 15 residues. Trimming at V came to 0 bases and at J to 8 bases, leaving 7 bases not matched to a gene. Germline values: CDR1 SGDLS, CDR2 YYNGEE. The DNA of the CDR3 is TGTGCCAGCAGCGTAGAGAGCGGGAGTGGGTATGAGCAGTTCTTC. Translated, it gives CASSVESGSGYEQFF.

V usage is TRBV28 and J usage is TRBJ2-7; TRBD2 aligns across 10 bases. The CDR3 sequence is 16 residues long. The germline V gene encodes CDR1 MDHEN and CDR2 SYDVKM. V dropped 0 bases and J dropped 6; count of bases not matched to a gene: 8. The DNA of the CDR3 is TGTGCCAGCAGTTTATGGAGCGGGGGGGCCTCGGGCGAGCAGTACTTC. Its translation: CASSLWSGGASGEQYF.

The chain carries TRBV5-6 and TRBJ2-7; the D gene is possibly TRBD2 (7 bases). Trimming shortened V by 1 base and J by 2 bases, and 10 bases separated the two germline ends. There are 14 residues in the CDR3. The germline V gene encodes CDR1 SGHDT and CDR2 YYEEEE. CDR3 sequence reads: CASSLPRGPYEQYF. DNA of the CDR3: TGTGCCAGCAGCTTGCCGCGGGGGCCCTACGAGCAGTACTTC.

The chain recombines TRBV9 with TRBJ2-1, with 7 positions matching TRBD2. CDR1 and CDR2 from the germline V gene are SGDLS and YYNGEE. J was trimmed by 5 bases and V by 3 bases; bases with no gene match: 11. The CDR3 extends over 16 amino acids. CDR3 sequence: CASSANPGTNNNEQFF. DNA of the CDR3: TGTGCCAGCAGCGCAAACCCCGGGACTAACAACAATGAGCAGTTCTTC.

The chain employs TRBV2 and TRBJ2-1; D is unresolved. This CDR3 has 13 residues. V was pared by 6 bases and J by 6 bases, with 12 bases between. The germline V gene has CDR1 SNHLY and CDR2 FYNNEI. Written as DNA, the CDR3 is TGTGCCAGCAGGAATGAGCTAGGCAATGAGCAGTTCTTC. It translates to CASRNELGNEQFF.

The V and J genes are TRBV13 and TRBJ2-1; 8 bases match TRBD2. CDR3 length: 15 amino acids. Per germline, CDR1 PRHDT and CDR2 FYEKMQ (reference sequence). Losses at the gene ends were 5 bases for V and 5 bases for J; bases not matched to a gene: 8. The CDR3: CASSPAQRGNNEQFF. CDR3 DNA sequence: TGTGCCAGCAGCCCAGCCCAGCGGGGGAACAATGAGCAGTTCTTC.

The rearrangement uses TRBV5-1 and TRBJ2-3, with TRBD2 matching 9 bases. V shed 2 bases, J shed 4 bases, and the junction held 5 bases outside the gene matches. Germline V CDR1 and CDR2: SGHRS, YFSETQ. The CDR3 is 15 amino acids. Here the CDR3 reads CASSFLAGEADTQYF. CDR3 bases: TGCGCCAGCAGCTTTTTAGCGGGAGAGGCAGATACGCAGTATTTT.

This CDR3 is CASSLSRRGRDYEQYF. The CDR3 DNA sequence: TGTGCCAGCAGTTTATCGAGGCGGGGCAGGGACTACGAGCAGTACTTC. The genes are TRBV27 and TRBJ2-7; TRBD2 might be the D (6 bases). V lost 0 bases and J 3 bases, leaving 15 bases between the germline ends. CDR1 MNHEY and CDR2 SMNVEV come from the germline V gene (reference sequence). This CDR3 is 16 amino acids long.

The chain uses TRBV19 and TRBJ1-1, with D perhaps matching TRBD1 (6 bases). Germline CDR1 reads LNHDA; CDR2 reads SQIVND (reference sequence). Trimming pared 5 bases from V and 0 bases from J, leaving 13 bases between. CDR3 length: 15 amino acids. The CDR3 loop reads CASSSQSGVNTEAFF. CDR3 in DNA: TGTGCCAGTAGTTCCCAATCAGGGGTGAACACTGAAGCTTTCTTT. Using reference TRBV19 and TRBJ1-1 for the parts outside the CDR3, the full variable domain is DGGITQSPKYLFRKEGQNVTLSCEQNLNHDAMYWYRQDPGQGLRLIYYSQIVNDFQKGDIAEGYSVSREKKESFPLTVTSAQKNPTAFYLCASSSQSGVNTEAFFGQGTRLTVV.

The CDR3 is CASSHGTLTGELFF. The CDR3 DNA sequence: TGTGCCAGCAGCCACGGGACTCTCACCGGGGAGCTGTTTTTT. The chain joins TRBV2 to TRBJ2-2, with D possibly matching TRBD2 (6 bases). Between the trimmed V and J ends, which lost 6 bases and 4 bases, there was a span of 12 bases. The CDR3 spans 14 residues. The germline gives CDR1 SNHLY, CDR2 FYNNEI.

V usage is TRBV2 and J usage is TRBJ1-1; 7 nucleotides match TRBD1. Germline trimming cut 6 bases from V and 1 base from J; bases unmatched to any gene: 5. Germline V gives CDR1 SNHLY, CDR2 FYNNEI. The CDR3 has 14 residues. The CDR3 loop is CASSSRGKNTEAFF. In DNA, the CDR3 is TGTGCCAGCAGCTCCAGGGGGAAGAACACTGAAGCTTTCTTT.

The chain is built from TRBV6-5 and TRBJ1-1; possible D gene TRBD1, 6 bases. The V gene lost 6 bases and the J gene lost 0 bases, with 11 bases spanning the gap. This CDR3 is built from 14 residues. Germline V gene lookup returns CDR1 MNHEY and CDR2 SVGAGI. The CDR3 DNA follows: TGTGCCAGCAGCCGACAGGTAATGAACACTGAAGCTTTCTTT. Its translation is CASSRQVMNTEAFF.

This chain connects TRBV4-3 to TRBJ1-6; maybe TRBD1 (6 bases). Germline values: CDR1 LGHNA, CDR2 YSLEER. Trimming took off 1 base at V and 7 bases at J, with 17 bases between the two ends. The CDR3 covers 17 residues. The CDR3 here is CASSQGQRGLGNSPLHF. CDR3 nucleotides: TGCGCCAGCAGCCAAGGCCAGAGGGGGTTAGGAAATTCACCCCTCCACTTT.

The chain couples TRBV6-1 to TRBJ1-2; 9 bases map to TRBD1. The J segment lost 7 bases and the V segment lost 0 bases, leaving 3 bases of the junction unmatched. CDR1 MNHNS and CDR2 SASEGT come from the germline V gene. The CDR3 consists of 14 residues. The chain's CDR3 is CASSEANRGLGYTF. The CDR3 nucleotides read TGTGCCAGCAGTGAAGCGAACAGGGGGCTTGGCTACACCTTC.

The V gene is TRBV14, the J gene TRBJ2-1; D is unresolved. Germline CDR1 reads SGHDN; CDR2 reads FVKESK. The CDR3 is 12 residues long. The ends were cut back, 4 bases at V and 7 bases at J, with 8 bases in the middle. DNA for the CDR3: TGTGCCAGCAGCCCCCGGTGGAATGAGCAGTTCTTC. Translated, it gives CASSPRWNEQFF.

The chain combines TRBV7-2 with TRBJ2-1, with TRBD2 identical over 12 bases. Germline V gives CDR1 SGHTA, CDR2 FQGNSA. The length of the CDR3 is 19 residues. The V segment lost 5 bases and the J segment 3 bases; nucleotides outside the gene matches: 14. CDR3 amino acids: CASSLGLAGINLYYNEQFF. The CDR3, as DNA: TGTGCCAGCAGCCTAGGACTAGCGGGGATCAACCTCTACTACAATGAGCAGTTCTTC.

The CDR3 loop is CASSPSAIASYEQYF. The CDR3, as DNA: TGTGCCAGTAGTCCCTCCGCGATTGCTTCCTACGAGCAGTACTTC. The chain has TRBV19 and TRBJ2-7; D call uncertain. The CDR3 consists of 15 residues. Germline CDR1 LNHDA, CDR2 SQIVND (reference sequence). Trimming cost V 5 bases and J 1 base, with 15 bases left between them. Full variable domain (outside the CDR3, taken from reference TRBV19 and TRBJ2-7): DGGITQSPKYLFRKEGQNVTLSCEQNLNHDAMYWYRQDPGQGLRLIYYSQIVNDFQKGDIAEGYSVSREKKESFPLTVTSAQKNPTAFYLCASSPSAIASYEQYFGPGTRLTVT.

With regard to this clone: This sample also contains other DNA sequences that code for the same CDR3. The V and J genes are TRBV4-3 and TRBJ2-7, with a weak D call TRBD1 (6 bases). This CDR3 has 14 residues. The germline V gene has CDR1 LGHNA and CDR2 YSLEER. V was shortened by 0 bases and J by 1 base, with 7 bases between the two germline ends. The chain's CDR3 is CASSQDRGSYEQYF. In DNA, the CDR3 is TGCGCCAGCAGCCAAGACAGGGGATCCTACGAGCAGTACTTC.

The chain combines TRBV6-1 with TRBJ1-2; weak D call: TRBD1 (5 bases). Trimming shortened V by 1 base and J by 4 bases, and 19 bases separated the two germline ends. Germline loops: CDR1 MNHNS, CDR2 SASEGT. This CDR3 has 17 amino acids. The CDR3 nucleotides read TGTGCCAGCAGTGAAGTTGTAGGGGTCTCCACCGGCTATGGCTACACCTTC. Translating it yields CASSEVVGVSTGYGYTF.

V usage is TRBV30 and J usage is TRBJ2-6, with D maybe TRBD1 (5 bases). Germline V lookup: CDR1 GTSNPN, CDR2 SVGIG (reference sequence). This CDR3 has 16 amino acids. V was cut by 2 bases and J by 0 bases, with 11 bases left in between. The CDR3: CAWSNSTVSGANVLTF. In nucleotides, the CDR3 is TGTGCCTGGAGTAATTCGACAGTCTCTGGGGCCAACGTCCTGACTTTC.

V is TRBV7-2 and J is TRBJ2-3, with TRBD2 matching 14 bases. The germline V gene encodes CDR1 SGHTA and CDR2 FQGNSA. The trim removed 2 bases at V and 0 bases at J, leaving 4 bases unmatched. CDR3 size: 18 residues. CDR3 sequence reads: CASSLRTSGGTSTDTQYF. As DNA, the CDR3 is TGTGCCAGCAGCTTAAGGACTAGCGGGGGGACTAGCACAGATACGCAGTATTTT.

This CDR3 reads CASSFPVSDTQYF. The CDR3 DNA reads TGTGCCAGCAGCTTCCCGGTTTCAGATACGCAGTATTTT. This sequence joins TRBV7-2 and TRBJ2-3, with D unclear. Per germline, CDR1 SGHTA and CDR2 FQGNSA. The germline V and J ends were trimmed by 3 bases and 4 bases, with 8 bases remaining between them. The CDR3 has 13 amino acids. The full variable domain, with the rest looked up from reference TRBV7-2 and TRBJ2-3, is GAGVSQSPSNKVTEKGKDVELRCDPISGHTALYWYRQSLGQGLEFLIYFQGNSAPDKSGLPSDRFSAERTGGSVSTLTIQRTQQEDSAVYLCASSFPVSDTQYFGPGTRLTVL.

The chain uses TRBV30 and TRBJ2-2; 11 bases are shared with TRBD2. Trimming at V came to 4 bases and at J to 4 bases, leaving 5 bases not matched to a gene. CDR3 length: 15 residues. Germline lookup yields CDR1 GTSNPN and CDR2 SVGIG (reference sequence). CDR3 residues: CAWNLLAGGTGELFF. In DNA form, the CDR3 reads TGTGCCTGGAACCTCCTAGCGGGAGGCACCGGGGAGCTGTTTTTT.